This is a list of T cell receptor beta chains from one sample in a study of cytomegalovirus exposure and HLA in healthy donors. Measured with immunoSEQ multiplex PCR; TCRdb has only the in-frame clones, and not every one. The sample holds fewer than 350,000 clones, around 90% seen once. The sample consisted of PBMCs. The receptors stem from a young woman in good health and CMV-seronegative. CDR3s leave out the opening cysteine and the closing phenylalanine or tryptophan.

V gene: TRBV30
J gene: TRBJ1-5
CDR3 protein: AWSTPDRADQPQH

V gene: TRBV29-1
J gene: TRBJ1-1
CDR3 protein: SVTQDWNTEAF

V gene: TRBV10-1
J gene: TRBJ2-3
CDR3 protein: APTGITDTQY

V gene: TRBV10-3
J gene: TRBJ1-1
CDR3 protein: AISESTSTEAF

V gene: TRBV10-2
J gene: TRBJ1-6
CDR3 protein: ASSVGQGDSPLH

V gene: TRBV7-8
J gene: TRBJ1-1
CDR3 protein: ASSSITGDRSELF

V gene: TRBV4-1
J gene: TRBJ1-4
CDR3 protein: ASSLRPNGRRLNEKLF

V gene: TRBV2
J gene: TRBJ1-2
CDR3 protein: ASSITGGVGGYT

V gene: TRBV7-8
J gene: TRBJ2-6
CDR3 protein: ASSPKGIGANVLT

V gene: TRBV6-5
J gene: TRBJ1-2
CDR3 protein: ASSYSGQDNYGYT

V gene: TRBV27
J gene: TRBJ1-5
CDR3 protein: ASSWQIRQPQH

V gene: TRBV19
J gene: TRBJ1-2
CDR3 protein: ASFRDYGYT

V gene: TRBV27
J gene: TRBJ2-7
CDR3 protein: ASSSGYEQY

V gene: TRBV7-9
J gene: TRBJ2-2
CDR3 protein: ASSLQGTGELF

V gene: TRBV11-2
J gene: TRBJ2-7
CDR3 protein: ASSFTYEQY

V gene: TRBV30
J gene: TRBJ1-3
CDR3 protein: AWSAPDTSGNTIY

V gene: TRBV6-1
J gene: TRBJ2-2
CDR3 protein: ASRGFQGWTGELF

V gene: TRBV6-1
J gene: TRBJ2-7
CDR3 protein: ASSPGQGWLNEQY

V gene: TRBV10-3
J gene: TRBJ2-1
CDR3 protein: AISESMASGDNEQF

V gene: TRBV6-1
J gene: TRBJ1-4
CDR3 protein: ASSVTGTADEKLF

V gene: TRBV6-1
J gene: TRBJ2-3
CDR3 protein: ASSEVGADTQY

V gene: TRBV5-1
J gene: TRBJ1-5
CDR3 protein: ASSLGTGGQPQH

V gene: TRBV9
J gene: TRBJ1-1
CDR3 protein: ASSVAPSGEAF

V gene: TRBV5-4
J gene: TRBJ1-4
CDR3 protein: ASSLGGTGYNEKLF

V gene: TRBV2
J gene: TRBJ1-1
CDR3 protein: ASRERQGNTEAF

V gene: TRBV5-6
J gene: TRBJ2-2
CDR3 protein: ASSWGTGDTGELF

V gene: TRBV10-3
J gene: TRBJ1-2
CDR3 protein: ATEQGNLAYGYT

V gene: TRBV5-6
J gene: TRBJ2-2
CDR3 protein: ASIRKGANTGELF

V gene: TRBV7-7
J gene: TRBJ2-5
CDR3 protein: ASSWGTGAMEETQY

V gene: TRBV7-2
J gene: TRBJ2-5
CDR3 protein: ASSFSGGLQETQY

V gene: TRBV9
J gene: TRBJ1-2
CDR3 protein: ASSARQGDYGYT

V gene: TRBV7-8
J gene: TRBJ1-1
CDR3 protein: ASSLGVGQGNTEAF

V gene: TRBV27
J gene: TRBJ1-2
CDR3 protein: ASSSQPSNYGYT

V gene: TRBV5-1
J gene: TRBJ2-7
CDR3 protein: ASSLVGGGYEQY

V gene: TRBV27
J gene: TRBJ1-5
CDR3 protein: ASRGQGAAFRNQPQH

V gene: TRBV5-4
J gene: TRBJ1-2
CDR3 protein: ASTFQGAYGYT

V gene: TRBV7-8
J gene: TRBJ2-7
CDR3 protein: ASSHGQGSHEQY

V gene: TRBV7-3
J gene: TRBJ1-1
CDR3 protein: ASSYRGGSTEAF

V gene: TRBV18
J gene: TRBJ1-4
CDR3 protein: ASSPKNREPNEKLF

V gene: TRBV30
J gene: TRBJ2-6
CDR3 protein: AFLSGTGGLSGANVLT

V gene: TRBV5-1
J gene: TRBJ1-4
CDR3 protein: ASSLAPDSNEKLF

V gene: TRBV6-1
J gene: TRBJ1-3
CDR3 protein: ASSEALTGGNTIY

V gene: TRBV2
J gene: TRBJ2-2
CDR3 protein: ASKEMNTGELF

V gene: TRBV5-1
J gene: TRBJ1-1
CDR3 protein: ASSLAGEGTEAF

V gene: TRBV7-9
J gene: TRBJ2-3
CDR3 protein: ASSFAGGIRNTQY

V gene: TRBV4-2
J gene: TRBJ2-1
CDR3 protein: ASGVAGGYNEQF

V gene: TRBV7-9
J gene: TRBJ2-1
CDR3 protein: ASSLARKF

V gene: TRBV4-1
J gene: TRBJ2-7
CDR3 protein: ASSQVERVHEQY

V gene: TRBV6-1
J gene: TRBJ1-5
CDR3 protein: ASRGQNQPQH

V gene: TRBV7-2
J gene: TRBJ1-2
CDR3 protein: ASSLAYTGVNYGYT

V gene: TRBV29-1
J gene: TRBJ2-7
CDR3 protein: SVAQGTASYEQY

V gene: TRBV6-1
J gene: TRBJ1-3
CDR3 protein: ASSEGGWDLSGNTIY

V gene: TRBV10-3
J gene: TRBJ2-7
CDR3 protein: AISARRDDYEQY

V gene: TRBV27
J gene: TRBJ1-6
CDR3 protein: ASSSTGQGVKSYNSPLH

V gene: TRBV18
J gene: TRBJ2-1
CDR3 protein: ASSPPRASGGTYNEQF